The entry that follows covers one T cell receptor (beta chain) sequence. The data belong to a study of Ad26.COV2.S vaccination and SARS-CoV-2 variants. Study overall: Within the COV1001 Ad26.COV2.S trial arm, the donor was enrolled. Ad26.COV2.S was injected intramuscularly once or twice, 56 days apart.

The treatment is: over 15 received Ad26.COV2.S at low or high dose, single or two shots; a few received placebo; per-sample allocation not given. The investigators took samples on day 63 after the first vaccine or placebo injection. Ad26 vector vaccine expressed Wuhan-strain SARS-CoV-2 spike. This table comes from immunoSEQ multiplex PCR, and its TCRdb copy is limited to in-frame clones, with some not included. Among a few hundred thousand clones, around 87% were seen once, and the ten largest hold about 3.5%. CDR1 and CDR2 from the germline V gene are SGHAT and FQNNGV. V dropped 1 base and J dropped 1 base, with 16 bases sitting between them. The CDR3 covers 17 residues.

The receptor's source is a person aged 18 to 65 who received the Ad26.COV2.S COVID-19 vaccine or a placebo. The V call is TRBV11-2, the J call TRBJ1-1; D remains ambiguous. The source was peripheral blood, collected in a trial of Ad26.COV2.S vaccine versus placebo. The chain's CDR3 is CASSLVSFWAGNTEAFF. Here the CDR3 DNA reads TGTGCCAGCAGCTTAGTCTCTTTTTGGGCAGGGAACACTGAAGCTTTCTTT.